The 5 T cell receptor beta chains in this list originate from one sample, sequenced in a study of blood T cells in healthy people across ages. PCR was performed a second time for roughly 7 to 11 cycles using a sample-barcoded 5' primer and a J-beta primer mix. TCRdb reanalysed the 5' RACE reads using MiXCR and keeps one entry per CDR3 protein. The sample records 1.8 million or so distinct CDR3 sequences, about 39% being singletons. Material: blood. These TCRs come from a human donor in good health.

V and J are TRBV6-5 and TRBJ2-5; 8 bases line up with TRBD1. CDR3 length equals 15 residues. The germline CDR1 and CDR2 sequences are MNHEY and SVGAGI. Germline trimming cut 5 bases from V and 4 bases from J; bases unmatched to any gene: 9. The CDR3 protein is CASSPGQALGETQYF. CDR3 coding DNA: TGTGCCAGCAGTCCGGGACAGGCATTAGGAGAGACCCAGTACTTC.

The V and J genes are TRBV15 and TRBJ2-3; TRBD2 might be the D (7 bases). CDR3 length: 16 residues. V lost 1 base to trimming and J lost 3 bases, with 14 bases between them. The germline V gene encodes CDR1 LNHNV and CDR2 YYDKDF (reference sequence). DNA of the CDR3: TGTGCCACCAGCAGAGGGGCTGGGAGGGGGACAGATACGCAGTATTTT. It specifies CATSRGAGRGTDTQYF.

This clonotype turned up a few times. The chain has TRBV3-1 and TRBJ1-5, with D hard to call. CDR1 is LGHDT, CDR2 YNNKEL, per germline (reference sequence). The CDR3 is made up of 14 amino acids. V lost 2 bases, J lost 6 bases, and 11 bases lay in between. CDR3 DNA: TGTGCCAGCAGCCAATCCTACCTGGGTCAGCCCCAGCATTTT. Amino acid sequence: CASSQSYLGQPQHF.

This clonotype showed up just a few times. The chain recombines TRBV7-2 with TRBJ2-7; 7 positions match TRBD1. Germline CDR1 SGHTA, CDR2 FQGNSA. This CDR3 comprises 13 residues. Trimming cost V 6 bases and J 7 bases; bases outside gene matches: 9. The CDR3 bases are TGTGCCAGCAGACCGGACAGGTTTAGAGAGCAGTACTTC. Translated, it gives CASRPDRFREQYF. Variable domain in full (rest from reference TRBV7-2 and TRBJ2-7): GAGVSQSPSNKVTEKGKDVELRCDPISGHTALYWYRQSLGQGLEFLIYFQGNSAPDKSGLPSDRFSAERTGGSVSTLTIQRTQQEDSAVYLCASRPDRFREQYFGPGTRLTVT.

The chain couples TRBV2 to TRBJ1-4; TRBD1 might be the D (5 bases). The CDR3 runs 14 residues. The germline CDR1 and CDR2 sequences are SNHLY and FYNNEI. V lost 8 bases, J lost 10 bases, and 20 bases lay in between. The CDR3 DNA is TGTGCCAGCTGCTCCGGGACGGTGGATGGAAAACTGTTTTTT. This gives the protein CASCSGTVDGKLFF.